One sample yielded the 31 T cell receptor beta chains listed below, sequenced in a study of cytomegalovirus exposure and HLA in healthy donors. Use of 60 Vbeta and 13 Jbeta primers characterized the PCR. The method was immunoSEQ multiplex PCR; TCRdb's version includes in-frame clones alone and lacks a portion of them. The sample includes 150,000 or so clones, around 73% of them seen just once. The sequencing sample was made of PBMCs. The source of these receptors is a woman aged 18 to 35 in good health and CMV-seronegative.

The chain has TRBV9 and TRBJ2-5; D uncertain. CDR3 length: 15 residues. Germline assignment: CDR1 SGDLS and CDR2 YYNGEE. V gave up 4 bases and J gave up 4 bases, with 17 bases separating them. CDR3 bases: TGTGCCAGCAGCTCCGCGGTGGGTGACCTAGAGACCCAGTACTTC. Amino acids: CASSSAVGDLETQYF.

The CDR3 coding sequence is TGCGCCAGCAGCAAAGGGACACGAGATCAGCCCCAGCATTTT. Translation gives CASSKGTRDQPQHF. The gene calls are TRBV4-3 and TRBJ1-5; perhaps TRBD1 as D (6 bases). The germline gives CDR1 LGHNA, CDR2 YSLEER. This CDR3 comprises 14 residues. The V gene lost 5 bases and the J gene lost 5 bases, with 13 bases spanning the gap.

Notes on this clone: This CDR3 is also generated by other DNA sequences in the sample. The chain recombines TRBV7-9 with TRBJ1-1, with D possibly being TRBD1 (6 bases). CDR1 is SEHNR and CDR2 is FQNEAQ in the germline V gene (reference sequence). The CDR3 is made up of 13 amino acids. V lost 5 bases and J 5 bases, leaving 12 bases between the germline ends. The CDR3 protein is CASSRIGGTEAFF. In nucleotides, the CDR3 is TGTGCCAGCAGCCGAATAGGGGGAACTGAAGCTTTCTTT. The full variable domain, its missing parts supplied by reference TRBV7-9 and TRBJ1-1, is DTGVSQNPRHKITKRGQNVTFRCDPISEHNRLYWYRQTLGQGPEFLTYFQNEAQLEKSRLLSDRFSAERPKGSFSTLEIQRTEQGDSAMYLCASSRIGGTEAFFGQGTRLTVV.

This chain uses TRBV6-5 with TRBJ2-3, with D tentatively TRBD1 (6 bases). V shed 9 bases and J shed 0 bases, with 13 bases lying between them. Germline CDR1 and CDR2: MNHEY and SVGAGI. This CDR3 is 14 amino acids long. DNA for the CDR3: TGTGCCAGTCAGGGGTACCTTAGCACAGATACGCAGTATTTT. Its translation is CASQGYLSTDTQYF.

This clone was recorded a few times. The chain has TRBV6-4 and TRBJ2-1; TRBD2 agrees at 10 bases. This CDR3 is built from 16 residues. The V and J ends lost 4 bases and 7 bases, in that order; junction bases with no gene match: 10. Germline V gene sequence: CDR1 MRHNA, CDR2 SNTAGT. Here the CDR3 DNA reads TGTGCCAGCAGTGGATCTAGCGGGAGTATAAGGAATGAGCAGTTCTTC. As protein: CASSGSSGSIRNEQFF.

This rearrangement joins TRBV7-2 to TRBJ2-7; D is undetermined. CDR3 length: 14 amino acids. CDR1 and CDR2 from the germline V gene are SGHTA and FQGNSA. V lost 3 bases and J 2 bases, leaving 11 bases between the germline ends. The chain's CDR3 is CASSFSYLTYEQYF. CDR3 DNA: TGTGCCAGCAGCTTTTCCTATCTGACCTACGAGCAGTACTTC.

This clone was observed a few times. V usage is TRBV6-4 and J usage is TRBJ2-1; 8 bases are shared with TRBD2. The CDR3 sequence is 13 residues long. Per germline, CDR1 MRHNA and CDR2 SNTAGT. V shed 5 bases and J 8 bases; nucleotides not matched to a gene: 5. The CDR3 bases are TGTGCCAGCAGTATGGCGGGGGGCGATGAGCAGTTCTTC. This gives the protein CASSMAGGDEQFF.

This clone was counted between two and nine times. The rearrangement links TRBV5-4 to TRBJ2-6; TRBD2 matches at 16 bases. V lost 4 bases and J lost 4; bases outside the gene matches: 5. The CDR3 runs to 18 residues. Germline loops: CDR1 SGHNT, CDR2 YYREEE (reference sequence). CDR3 DNA sequence: TGTGCCAGCAGCGGGACTAGCGGGGGGGCATCCGGGGCCAACGTCCTGACTTTC. Translating it yields CASSGTSGGASGANVLTF.

The chain combines TRBV7-2 with TRBJ2-1, with D perhaps TRBD2 (7 bases). In germline, CDR1 is SGHTA, CDR2 FQGNSA. Trimming shortened V by 1 base and J by 10 bases, and 17 bases separated the two germline ends. The CDR3 consists of 15 residues. The chain's CDR3 is CASSLDGGGLREQFF. The DNA of the CDR3 is TGTGCCAGCAGCTTAGATGGCGGGGGCCTCAGGGAGCAGTTCTTC.

The chain combines TRBV4-2 with TRBJ1-4; TRBD1 matches at 7 bases. Germline V CDR1 and CDR2: LGHNA, YNFKEQ. The CDR3 covers 14 residues. Unmatched junction bases numbered 6, after V lost 4 bases and J lost 7 bases. The CDR3 here is CASSLRDRREKLFF. The CDR3 coding sequence is TGTGCCAGCAGCCTGCGGGACAGACGTGAAAAACTGTTTTTT.

The rearrangement uses TRBV18 and TRBJ2-1, with TRBD2 matching 8 bases. The CDR3 loop spans 18 amino acids. The junction had 14 bases not matched to a gene; V was cut back by 3 bases and J by 4 bases. In germline, CDR1 is KGHSH, CDR2 LQKENI. The CDR3 reads CASSPKTTTSVQYNEQFF. CDR3 in DNA: TGTGCCAGCTCACCTAAAACGACGACTAGCGTACAATACAATGAGCAGTTCTTC.

This chain uses TRBV19 with TRBJ1-5; 8 positions match TRBD1. The V gene end was trimmed by 6 bases and the J gene end by 6 bases; junction bases not matched to a gene: 1. Germline loops: CDR1 LNHDA, CDR2 SQIVND (reference sequence). The CDR3 length is 12 residues. CDR3 loop: CASRGQAQPQHF. DNA of the CDR3: TGTGCCAGTAGGGGACAGGCTCAGCCCCAGCATTTT. The variable domain in full, completed from reference TRBV19 and TRBJ1-5, reads DGGITQSPKYLFRKEGQNVTLSCEQNLNHDAMYWYRQDPGQGLRLIYYSQIVNDFQKGDIAEGYSVSREKKESFPLTVTSAQKNPTAFYLCASRGQAQPQHFGDGTRLSIL.

The chain employs TRBV29-1 and TRBJ2-2; a weak D match, TRBD2 (6 bases). The CDR3 length is 12 residues. Trimming left V 5 bases short and J 6 bases short, with 10 bases between. CDR1 and CDR2 from the germline V gene are SQVTM and ANQGSEA. The CDR3 sequence: CSVRLGAGELFF. CDR3 in DNA: TGCAGCGTTAGACTAGGGGCCGGGGAGCTGTTTTTT.

J is TRBJ2-5 and V is TRBV27; D is possibly TRBD1 (6 bases). The length of the CDR3 is 13 residues. Germline V gene lookup returns CDR1 MNHEY and CDR2 SMNVEV (reference sequence). The ends were cut back, 4 bases at V and 4 bases at J, with 10 bases in the middle. The CDR3 DNA reads as TGTGCCAGCAGTTACTGGGGGCGAGAGACCCAGTACTTC. Its translation is CASSYWGRETQYF.

The CDR3 spells CASSLYFSTDTQYF. The CDR3 nucleotides are TGTGCCAGCAGCTTATACTTTAGCACAGATACGCAGTATTTT. The J gene is TRBJ2-3, the V gene TRBV11-3; D not resolved. Per the germline V gene, CDR1 is SGHNT and CDR2 is YENEEA. V gave up 2 bases and J gave up 0 bases, with 6 bases separating them. This CDR3 is 14 amino acids long.

The sample holds one count of this clone. V and J are TRBV5-4 and TRBJ1-1; perhaps TRBD1 as D (5 bases). The germline V gene has CDR1 SGHNT and CDR2 YYREEE (reference sequence). The CDR3 covers 14 residues. V shed 3 bases and J shed 3 bases, with 12 bases lying between them. The CDR3 bases are TGTGCCAGCAGCTCCAGGGTGGGTCACACTGAAGCTTTCTTT. The encoded protein is CASSSRVGHTEAFF.

V gene TRBV5-6 combines with J gene TRBJ2-7, with 13 bases identical to TRBD2. Germline loops: CDR1 SGHDT, CDR2 YYEEEE. J lost 2 bases, V lost 5 bases, and 4 bases had no gene match. The CDR3 extends over 15 amino acids. The CDR3 loop reads CASSKLAGGTYEQYF. In DNA, the CDR3 is TGTGCCAGCAGTAAACTAGCGGGGGGGACCTACGAGCAGTACTTC.

This chain connects TRBV6-6 to TRBJ2-7; 9 bases match TRBD1. Germline assignment: CDR1 MNHNY and CDR2 SVGAGI (reference sequence). This CDR3 region has 11 residues. V shed 10 bases, J shed 4 bases, and the junction held 2 bases outside the gene matches. The CDR3 sequence is CATGTGYEQYF. The CDR3 DNA follows: TGTGCCACCGGGACAGGGTACGAGCAGTACTTC.

This chain connects TRBV28 to TRBJ2-5, with 10 bases that match TRBD2. This CDR3 is built from 20 residues. V lost 6 bases and J lost 0; bases outside the gene matches: 19. Per germline, CDR1 MDHEN and CDR2 SYDVKM. This CDR3 is CASSPPLGLAGAKYQETQYF. The CDR3 nucleotides read TGTGCCAGCAGCCCCCCCCTCGGGCTAGCGGGGGCAAAGTACCAAGAGACCCAGTACTTC. The entire variable domain, with the rest obtained from reference TRBV28 and TRBJ2-5, is as follows: DVKVTQSSRYLVKRTGEKVFLECVQDMDHENMFWYRQDPGLGLRLIYFSYDVKMKEKGDIPEGYSVSREKKERFSLILESASTNQTSMYLCASSPPLGLAGAKYQETQYFGPGTRLLVL.

V and J are TRBV18 and TRBJ2-5; 12 bases align to TRBD1. V lost 3 bases, J lost 5 bases, and 4 bases stayed unmatched. This CDR3 is 15 amino acids long. Germline lookup yields CDR1 KGHSH and CDR2 LQKENI. The CDR3 nucleotides read TGTGCCAGCTCACCCGGGACAGGGGGCACGGAGACCCAGTACTTC. Its protein product is CASSPGTGGTETQYF.

The chain couples TRBV7-2 to TRBJ2-5; a weak D match, TRBD2 (5 bases). Trimming left V 0 bases short and J 2 bases short, with 13 bases between. CDR1 and CDR2 (germline): SGHTA, FQGNSA. This CDR3 comprises 16 residues. The chain's CDR3 is CASSLARAGGQETQYF. The CDR3 nucleotides read TGTGCCAGCAGCTTAGCGAGGGCGGGTGGGCAAGAGACCCAGTACTTC.

The gene calls are TRBV19 and TRBJ2-3; D may be TRBD2 (6 bases). Trimming left V 6 bases short and J 6 bases short, with 19 bases between. Germline CDR1 and CDR2: LNHDA and SQIVND (reference sequence). There are 15 residues in the CDR3. CDR3 bases: TGTGCCAGTAGCAACCTGGGAGGACTCGGGGATACGCAGTATTTT. This translates into CASSNLGGLGDTQYF.

The chain joins TRBV5-1 to TRBJ2-3; 9 nucleotides line up with TRBD2. V lost 1 base, J lost 4 bases, and 10 bases stayed unmatched. The germline gives CDR1 SGHRS, CDR2 YFSETQ. The CDR3 is made up of 17 amino acids. CDR3 amino acids: CASSLSGTSFNSDTQYF. In nucleotides, the CDR3 is TGCGCCAGCAGCTTGTCCGGGACTAGCTTCAATTCAGATACGCAGTATTTT. Full variable domain (rest looked up from reference TRBV5-1 and TRBJ2-3): KAGVTQTPRYLIKTRGQQVTLSCSPISGHRSVSWYQQTPGQGLQFLFEYFSETQRNKGNFPGRFSGRQFSNSRSEMNVSTLELGDSALYLCASSLSGTSFNSDTQYFGPGTRLTVL.

This clone was found a few times. The genes are TRBV4-1 and TRBJ2-1; D is possibly TRBD1 (5 bases). CDR1 MGHRA and CDR2 YSYEKL come from the germline V gene. The CDR3 has 16 amino acids. The V end was cut by 0 bases, the J end by 9 bases, with 18 bases between. The CDR3: CASSQDSRVGHSEQFF. For the CDR3, the DNA is TGCGCCAGCAGCCAAGATAGTAGGGTCGGACATAGTGAGCAGTTCTTC.

The chain employs TRBV21-1 and TRBJ2-7; the table assigns TRBD1, which was not confirmed against the DNA. TRBV21-1 corresponds to a pseudogene. The CDR3 covers 14 residues. The CDR3 sequence: CASSSRQGPYEQYF. The CDR3 bases are TGTGCCAGCAGCTCCCGACAGGGTCCGTACGAGCAGTACTTC.

The chain recombines TRBV7-9 with TRBJ2-1; TRBD2 matches 15 bases. Germline values: CDR1 SEHNR, CDR2 FQNEAQ (reference sequence). This CDR3 has 17 amino acids. V gave up 5 bases and J gave up 7 bases; unmatched junction bases: 9. The CDR3 reads CASSPLGGLAGGNEQFF. The CDR3 DNA follows: TGTGCCAGCAGCCCACTCGGTGGACTAGCGGGAGGGAATGAGCAGTTCTTC.

This clone was observed a handful of times. This sequence joins TRBV27 and TRBJ2-5, with 7 bases aligning to TRBD1. This CDR3 contains 15 residues. Looked up from germline, CDR1 is MNHEY and CDR2 is SMNVEV (reference sequence). After removal of 5 bases from V and 5 bases from J, the junction contained 11 bases not matched to a gene. The CDR3 DNA sequence: TGTGCCAGCAGTCCGCAGACAGGGACGGGGGAGACCCAGTACTTC. Translating gives CASSPQTGTGETQYF.

This clone was counted only a few times. The chain recombines TRBV5-1 with TRBJ1-2; D perhaps matches TRBD1 (5 bases). The germline V gene has CDR1 SGHRS and CDR2 YFSETQ. This CDR3 region has 14 residues. V was cut by 9 bases and J by 3 bases, with 18 bases left in between. CDR3 DNA sequence: TGCGCCACCAGTGATGGAGGGGCATACTATGGCTACACCTTC. Translation: CATSDGGAYYGYTF. Full variable domain (outside the CDR3, taken from reference TRBV5-1 and TRBJ1-2): KAGVTQTPRYLIKTRGQQVTLSCSPISGHRSVSWYQQTPGQGLQFLFEYFSETQRNKGNFPGRFSGRQFSNSRSEMNVSTLELGDSALYLCATSDGGAYYGYTFGSGTRLTVV.

This chain connects TRBV25-1 to TRBJ1-1; the D gene is possibly TRBD1 (6 bases). With 6 bases removed from V and 1 base from J, the gap between germline ends came to 9 bases. The germline V gene encodes CDR1 MGHDK and CDR2 SYGVNS. The length of the CDR3 is 13 residues. The CDR3 bases are TGTGCCAGCAGAGGGACATCGAACACTGAAGCTTTCTTT. Translation gives CASRGTSNTEAFF.

V usage is TRBV5-1 and J usage is TRBJ1-6; weak D call: TRBD1 (6 bases). The CDR3 runs 15 residues. Trimming left V 6 bases short and J 8 bases short, with 18 bases between. The germline V gene encodes CDR1 SGHRS and CDR2 YFSETQ. The CDR3 coding sequence is TGCGCCAGCAAACGTCAGGGGTTTAGGGATTCACCCCTCCACTTT. Translation: CASKRQGFRDSPLHF.

The chain links TRBV4-1 to TRBJ2-3, with 10 bases identical to TRBD2. Per the germline V gene, CDR1 is MGHRA and CDR2 is YSYEKL. The CDR3 covers 20 residues. V trimming: 0 bases; J trimming: 0 bases; junction bases outside the gene matches: 12. The CDR3: CASSQDQGLAGATSTDTQYF. CDR3 DNA: TGCGCCAGCAGCCAAGATCAGGGTCTAGCGGGGGCCACTAGCACAGATACGCAGTATTTT.